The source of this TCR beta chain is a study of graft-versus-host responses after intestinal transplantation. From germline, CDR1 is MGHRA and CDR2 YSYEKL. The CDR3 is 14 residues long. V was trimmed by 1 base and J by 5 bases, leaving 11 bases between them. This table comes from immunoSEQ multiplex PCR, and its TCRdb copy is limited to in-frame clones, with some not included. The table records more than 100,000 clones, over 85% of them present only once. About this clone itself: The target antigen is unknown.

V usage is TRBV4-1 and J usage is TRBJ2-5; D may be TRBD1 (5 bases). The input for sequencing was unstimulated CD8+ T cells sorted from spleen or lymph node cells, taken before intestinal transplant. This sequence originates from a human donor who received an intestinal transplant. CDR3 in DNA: TGCGCCAGCAGCCAAGCAGCAGGGTCCGAGACCCAGTACTTC. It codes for CASSQAAGSETQYF.